Detailed here is one TCR beta chain. Its antigen is currently unknown. The data were obtained in a study of cytomegalovirus exposure and HLA in healthy donors. Study in general: Approximately 85 million unique TCRs from HLA-typed donors made up an early data release.

The PCR ran on 60 Vbeta and 13 Jbeta primers. Method: immunoSEQ multiplex PCR; TCRdb's copy keeps in-frame clones and lacks some. The sample has tens of thousands of clones, around 80% seen once; the top ten hold about 2.2%. V lost 1 base, J lost 4 bases, and 29 bases lay in between. Looked up from germline, CDR1 is GTSNPN and CDR2 is SVGIG (reference sequence). This CDR3 contains 19 residues. Study observations and caveats: A later analysis showed HLA-associated TCR beta chains outstripping equally common others in clonal expansion.

Sequenced input: PBMCs. The TCR originated in a man aged 35 to 55 in good health and CMV-seronegative. The chain joins TRBV30 to TRBJ2-7, with TRBD1 as a possible D gene (7 bases). The CDR3 sequence: CAWSADRVRRDPNRYEQYF. The CDR3 DNA follows: TGTGCCTGGAGTGCCGACAGGGTACGGCGGGACCCCAACAGGTACGAGCAGTACTTC.